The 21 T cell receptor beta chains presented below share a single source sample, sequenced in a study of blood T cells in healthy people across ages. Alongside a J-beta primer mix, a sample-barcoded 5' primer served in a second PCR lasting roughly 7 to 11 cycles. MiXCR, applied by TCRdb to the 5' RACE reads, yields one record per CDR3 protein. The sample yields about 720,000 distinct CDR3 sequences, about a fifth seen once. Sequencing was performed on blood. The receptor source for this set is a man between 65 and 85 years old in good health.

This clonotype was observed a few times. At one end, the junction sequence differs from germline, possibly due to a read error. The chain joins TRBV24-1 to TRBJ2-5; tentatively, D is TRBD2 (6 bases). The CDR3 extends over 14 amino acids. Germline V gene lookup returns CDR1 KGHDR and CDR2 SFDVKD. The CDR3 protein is CAASDFGGEETQYF. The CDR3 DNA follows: TGTGCCGCCAGTGATTTCGGCGGGGAAGAGACCCAGTACTTC.

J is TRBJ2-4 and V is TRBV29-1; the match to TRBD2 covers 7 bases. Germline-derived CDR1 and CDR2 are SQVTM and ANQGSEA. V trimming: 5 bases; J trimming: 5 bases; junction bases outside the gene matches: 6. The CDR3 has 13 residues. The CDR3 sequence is CSVRVGGENIQYF. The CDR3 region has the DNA TGCAGCGTTCGGGTGGGAGGGGAAAACATTCAGTACTTC.

CDR3 bases: TGCGCCAGCAGCTTGTCCGGCGCGGGAAGTACGCAGTATTTT. This encodes CASSLSGAGSTQYF. The chain employs TRBV5-1 and TRBJ2-3, with D perhaps matching TRBD2 (6 bases). CDR3 size: 14 residues. From germline, CDR1 is SGHRS and CDR2 YFSETQ. V lost 1 base, J lost 8 bases, and 14 bases lay in between.

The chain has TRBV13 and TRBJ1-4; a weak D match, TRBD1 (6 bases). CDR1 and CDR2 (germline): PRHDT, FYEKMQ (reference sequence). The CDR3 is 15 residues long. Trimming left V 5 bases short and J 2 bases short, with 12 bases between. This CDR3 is CASSNYRVTNEKLFF. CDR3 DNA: TGTGCCAGCAGCAATTACAGGGTTACTAATGAAAAACTGTTTTTT.

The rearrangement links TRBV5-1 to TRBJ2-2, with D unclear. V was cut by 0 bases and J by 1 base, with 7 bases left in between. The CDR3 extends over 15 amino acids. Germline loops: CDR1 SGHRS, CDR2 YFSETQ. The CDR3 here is CASSLGELNTGELFF. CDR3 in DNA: TGCGCCAGCAGCTTGGGGGAACTGAACACCGGGGAGCTGTTTTTT.

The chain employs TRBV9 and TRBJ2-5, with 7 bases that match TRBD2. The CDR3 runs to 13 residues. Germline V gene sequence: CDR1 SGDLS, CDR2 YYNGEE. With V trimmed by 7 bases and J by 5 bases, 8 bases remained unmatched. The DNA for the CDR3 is TGTGCCAGCGGGAGCGGGATGGCGGAGACCCAGTACTTC. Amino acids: CASGSGMAETQYF. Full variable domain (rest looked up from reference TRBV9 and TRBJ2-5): DSGVTQTPKHLITATGQRVTLRCSPRSGDLSVYWYQQSLDQGLQFLIQYYNGEERAKGNILERFSAQQFPDLHSELNLSSLELGDSALYFCASGSGMAETQYFGPGTRLLVL.

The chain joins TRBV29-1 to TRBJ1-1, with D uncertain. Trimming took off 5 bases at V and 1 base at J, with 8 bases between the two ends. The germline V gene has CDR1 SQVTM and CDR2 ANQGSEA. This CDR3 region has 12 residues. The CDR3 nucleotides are TGCAGCGTTTTCTGGGGGAACACTGAAGCTTTCTTT. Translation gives CSVFWGNTEAFF.

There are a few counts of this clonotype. The CDR3 coding sequence is TGTGCCAGCAAAGGAGGGAGACTTGAAGCTTTCTTT. It encodes CASKGGRLEAFF. V is TRBV12-3 or TRBV12-4 and J is TRBJ1-1; D not certain. This CDR3 is built from 12 residues. The V end lost 7 bases, the J end lost 7 bases, and 13 bases lay between the germline ends.

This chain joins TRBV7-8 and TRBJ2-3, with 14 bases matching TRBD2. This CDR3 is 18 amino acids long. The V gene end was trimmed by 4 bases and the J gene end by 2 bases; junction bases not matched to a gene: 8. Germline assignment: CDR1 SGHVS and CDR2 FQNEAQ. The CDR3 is CASSSGTSGGYYTDTQYF. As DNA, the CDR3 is TGTGCCAGCAGCTCTGGGACTAGCGGGGGATATTACACAGATACGCAGTATTTT.

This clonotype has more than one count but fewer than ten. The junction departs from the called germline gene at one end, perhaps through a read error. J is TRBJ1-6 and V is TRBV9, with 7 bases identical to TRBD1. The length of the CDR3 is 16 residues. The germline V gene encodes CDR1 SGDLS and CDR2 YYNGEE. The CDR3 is CASRKSFDRDNPPLHF. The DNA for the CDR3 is TGTGCCAGCAGAAAGAGCTTTGACAGGGATAATCCACCCCTCCACTTT.

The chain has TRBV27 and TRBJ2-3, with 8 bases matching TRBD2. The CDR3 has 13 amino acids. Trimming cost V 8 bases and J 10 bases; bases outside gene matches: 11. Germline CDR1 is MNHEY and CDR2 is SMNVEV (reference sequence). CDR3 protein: CASAGGPLISQYF. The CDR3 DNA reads TGTGCCAGCGCGGGGGGTCCCCTAATATCGCAGTATTTT.

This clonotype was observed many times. CDR3 protein: CSASLNGQGNQPQHF. The CDR3 DNA follows: TGCAGTGCTAGCCTTAATGGACAGGGGAATCAGCCCCAGCATTTT. The chain couples TRBV20-1 to TRBJ1-5; 9 bases match TRBD1. This CDR3 contains 15 residues. The germline CDR1 and CDR2 sequences are DFQATT and SNEGSKA (reference sequence). The J segment lost 4 bases and the V segment lost 3 bases, leaving 7 bases of the junction unmatched.

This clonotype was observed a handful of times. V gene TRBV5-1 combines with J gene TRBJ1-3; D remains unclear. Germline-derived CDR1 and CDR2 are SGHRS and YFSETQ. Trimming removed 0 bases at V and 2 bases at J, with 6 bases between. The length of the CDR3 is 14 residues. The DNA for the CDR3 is TGCGCCAGCAGCTTGGATTCCCCTGGAAACACCATATATTTT. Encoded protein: CASSLDSPGNTIYF.

CDR3 protein: CAWSGGQKETQYF. The DNA for the CDR3 is TGTGCCTGGAGCGGGGGACAGAAAGAGACCCAGTACTTC. The chain joins TRBV30 to TRBJ2-5, with a tentative D call TRBD1 (7 bases). The germline V gene encodes CDR1 GTSNPN and CDR2 SVGIG (reference sequence). Trimming took off 3 bases at V and 3 bases at J, with 11 bases between the two ends. CDR3 length: 13 residues.

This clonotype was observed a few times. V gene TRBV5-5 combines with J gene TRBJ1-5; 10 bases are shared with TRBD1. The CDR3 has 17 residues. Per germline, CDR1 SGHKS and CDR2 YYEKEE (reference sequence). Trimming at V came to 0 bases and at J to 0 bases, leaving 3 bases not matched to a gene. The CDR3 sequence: CASSLGQGAFSNQPQHF. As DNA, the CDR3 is TGTGCCAGCAGCTTGGGACAGGGGGCATTTAGCAATCAGCCCCAGCATTTT.

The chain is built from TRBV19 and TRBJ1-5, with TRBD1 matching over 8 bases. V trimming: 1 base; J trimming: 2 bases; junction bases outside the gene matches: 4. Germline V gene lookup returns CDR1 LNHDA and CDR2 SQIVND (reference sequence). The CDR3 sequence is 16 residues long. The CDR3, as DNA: TGTGCCAGTAGTATAGGGGACAGGTCCGGCAATCAGCCCCAGCATTTT. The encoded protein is CASSIGDRSGNQPQHF.

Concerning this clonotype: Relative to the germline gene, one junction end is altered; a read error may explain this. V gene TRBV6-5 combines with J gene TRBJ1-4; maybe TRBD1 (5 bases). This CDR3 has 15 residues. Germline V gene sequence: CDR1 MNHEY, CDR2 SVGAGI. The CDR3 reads CASADILPTNEKLFF. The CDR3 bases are TGTGCCAGCGCGGACATCCTTCCAACAAATGAAAAACTGTTTTTT.

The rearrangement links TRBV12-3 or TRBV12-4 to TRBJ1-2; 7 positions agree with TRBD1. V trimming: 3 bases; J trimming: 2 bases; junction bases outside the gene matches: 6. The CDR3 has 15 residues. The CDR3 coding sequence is TGTGCCAGCAGTTTGGCCCCGACAGGGAACTATGGCTACACCTTC. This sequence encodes CASSLAPTGNYGYTF.

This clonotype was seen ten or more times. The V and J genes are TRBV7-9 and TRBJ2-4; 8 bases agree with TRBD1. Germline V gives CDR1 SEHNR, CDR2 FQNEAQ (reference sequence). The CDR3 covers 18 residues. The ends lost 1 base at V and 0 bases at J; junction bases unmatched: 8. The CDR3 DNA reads TGTGCCAGCAGCTTAGAACAGGGGGTCCTCAAAGCCAAAAACATTCAGTACTTC. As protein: CASSLEQGVLKAKNIQYF.

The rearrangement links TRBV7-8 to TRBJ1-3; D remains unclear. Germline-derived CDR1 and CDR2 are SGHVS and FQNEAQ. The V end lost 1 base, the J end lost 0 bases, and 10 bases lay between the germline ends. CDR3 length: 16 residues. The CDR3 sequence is CASSLGSQISGNTIYF. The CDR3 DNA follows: TGTGCCAGCAGCTTAGGCAGCCAAATCTCTGGAAACACCATATATTTT.

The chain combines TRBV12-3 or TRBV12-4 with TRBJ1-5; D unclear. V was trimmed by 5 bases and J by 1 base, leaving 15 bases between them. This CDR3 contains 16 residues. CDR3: CASSPRRLKSNQPQHF. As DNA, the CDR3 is TGTGCCAGCAGTCCTAGGCGTCTTAAAAGCAATCAGCCCCAGCATTTT.